These 8 T cell receptor beta chains share one sample of origin, sequenced in a study of blood T cell repertoires in COVID-19. The assay was immunoSEQ multiplex PCR, and TCRdb's table has in-frame clones only and misses some. This table has about 200,000 clones, 82% appearing once. Material: PBMCs or T cells enriched from blood (not recorded which). Source of these receptors: a man aged 35 to 55 who had recovered from COVID-19.

V gene TRBV28 combines with J gene TRBJ1-2, with D maybe TRBD1 (5 bases). Germline CDR1 is MDHEN and CDR2 is SYDVKM. V was trimmed by 6 bases and J by 8 bases, leaving 13 bases between them. There are 12 residues in the CDR3. The CDR3 DNA reads TGTGCCAGCAGCTTGCGGAGGGGCGGCTACACCTTC. As protein: CASSLRRGGYTF.

This clone was counted a few times. The chain is built from TRBV4-3 and TRBJ1-2, with D tentatively TRBD1 (6 bases). CDR1 LGHNA and CDR2 YSLEER come from the germline V gene. This CDR3 is 13 amino acids long. V was clipped by 1 base and J by 6 bases, with 9 bases between them. The CDR3 DNA reads as TGCGCCAGCAGCCAAGCAACAGGGAATGGCTACACCTTC. It specifies CASSQATGNGYTF.

The chain recombines TRBV4-3 with TRBJ1-6; D possibly corresponds to TRBD1 (6 bases). The V end lost 1 base, the J end lost 10 bases, and 14 bases lay between the germline ends. Per the germline V gene, CDR1 is LGHNA and CDR2 is YSLEER. The CDR3 is made up of 15 amino acids. The CDR3 DNA follows: TGCGCCAGCAGCCAAGGGGAGGGGGGCGGCTCACCCCTCCACTTT. Translation gives CASSQGEGGGSPLHF.

The chain recombines TRBV7-2 with TRBJ2-6, with D unclear. The CDR3 consists of 12 residues. V lost 4 bases and J 12 bases, leaving 10 bases between the germline ends. The germline CDR1 and CDR2 sequences are SGHTA and FQGNSA. The CDR3 nucleotides are TGTGCCAGCAGCTCGGCGACTTTCGTCCTGACTTTC. It encodes CASSSATFVLTF.

This clone was seen only a few times. The genes are TRBV24-1 and TRBJ2-3, with D maybe TRBD2 (5 bases). Germline V gene sequence: CDR1 KGHDR, CDR2 SFDVKD. The CDR3 has 16 residues. Between the trimmed V and J ends, which lost 3 bases and 1 base, there was a span of 13 bases. The CDR3 loop reads CATSDRPGSGTDTQYF. In nucleotides, the CDR3 is TGTGCCACCAGTGATCGACCGGGATCAGGCACAGATACGCAGTATTTT.

For this clone: One end of the junction is discordant with germline, which a read error may explain. The V gene is TRBV4-2, the J gene TRBJ2-7; 16 nucleotides align to TRBD2. The CDR3 is 15 residues long. The germline CDR1 and CDR2 sequences are LGHNA and YNFKEQ. CDR3 in amino acids: CASSQDPGTSGRADF. The CDR3 nucleotides read TGTGCCAGCAGCCAAGATCCCGGGACTAGCGGGAGGGCCGACTTC.

J is TRBJ2-3 and V is TRBV28; tentatively, D is TRBD1 (6 bases). This CDR3 comprises 14 residues. Between the trimmed V and J ends, which lost 2 bases and 5 bases, there was a span of 11 bases. In germline, CDR1 is MDHEN, CDR2 SYDVKM. The CDR3 bases are TGTGCCAGCAGTTTACGTGGACAGATAGATACGCAGTATTTT. Protein sequence: CASSLRGQIDTQYF. Drawing the rest from reference TRBV28 and TRBJ2-3, the complete variable domain is DVKVTQSSRYLVKRTGEKVFLECVQDMDHENMFWYRQDPGLGLRLIYFSYDVKMKEKGDIPEGYSVSREKKERFSLILESASTNQTSMYLCASSLRGQIDTQYFGPGTRLTVL.

The chain joins TRBV5-1 to TRBJ2-3; tentatively, D is TRBD2 (5 bases). The V gene lost 5 bases and the J gene lost 0 bases, with 13 bases spanning the gap. Germline V gene data show CDR1 as SGHRS and CDR2 as YFSETQ. CDR3 length: 15 amino acids. Written as DNA, the CDR3 is TGCGCCAGCAGGCCGGACTCCTCTAGCACAGATACGCAGTATTTT. Translation gives CASRPDSSSTDTQYF.